Presented here are 17 T cell receptor beta chains from one specimen sequenced in a study of control samples from healthy donors and cancer patients. Repertoires were generated with immunoSEQ multiplex PCR, while TCRdb's copy carries only in-frame clones and drops some. The sample consists of over 100,000 clones, approximately 89% of them appearing once. What was sequenced was blood. These TCRs come from a man aged 35-49 years in good health.

This clone was observed a handful of times. The CDR3 DNA follows: TGTGCCAGCAGCTCGACAGGGTCTAATTCACCCCTCCACTTT. Its protein is CASSSTGSNSPLHF. The chain joins TRBV7-9 to TRBJ1-6, with 7 nucleotides matching TRBD1. CDR1 and CDR2 from the germline V gene are SEHNR and FQNEAQ (reference sequence). The CDR3 is 14 amino acids. Unmatched junction bases numbered 3, after V lost 4 bases and J lost 6 bases.

The chain is built from TRBV12-3 or TRBV12-4 and TRBJ2-1, with TRBD2 as a possible D gene (6 bases). V lost 3 bases and J 9 bases, leaving 12 bases between the germline ends. The CDR3 loop spans 13 amino acids. CDR3 DNA sequence: TGTGCCAGCAGTTTGGCGGGGACGGGTGAGCAGTTCTTC. It translates to CASSLAGTGEQFF.

This clone was counted a few times. The genes are TRBV30 and TRBJ1-3; TRBD1 matches 8 bases. Germline-derived CDR1 and CDR2 are GTSNPN and SVGIG (reference sequence). Trimming took 2 bases from V and 0 from J; bases not matched to a gene: 12. The CDR3 contains 18 residues. CDR3 sequence (DNA): TGTGCCTGGAGTAGGGGACAGGTTACTCGTGGCTCTGGAAACACCATATATTTT. Translated: CAWSRGQVTRGSGNTIYF.

This clone was recorded a few times. The rearrangement joins TRBV5-6 to TRBJ1-1; D is uncertain. Germline CDR1 and CDR2: SGHDT and YYEEEE. The CDR3 is 13 amino acids. With 4 bases removed from V and 6 bases from J, the gap between germline ends came to 13 bases. The CDR3 DNA follows: TGTGCCAGCAGCCTACTAGGAGACCCTGAAGCTTTCTTT. This sequence encodes CASSLLGDPEAFF.

The rearrangement joins TRBV19 to TRBJ1-3; 9 bases are a match to TRBD1. This CDR3 spans 14 amino acids. Trimming cost V 6 bases and J 7 bases; bases outside gene matches: 7. CDR1 is LNHDA, CDR2 SQIVND, per germline (reference sequence). This chain's CDR3 is CASSKGGQGNTIYF. CDR3 in DNA: TGTGCCAGTAGCAAGGGCGGACAGGGGAACACCATATATTTT.

V gene TRBV7-9 combines with J gene TRBJ2-7, with TRBD1 matching over 10 bases. Germline V gene data show CDR1 as SEHNR and CDR2 as FQNEAQ (reference sequence). CDR3 length: 16 residues. J gave up 1 base and V 4 bases, and 7 bases lay outside the gene matches. The CDR3 sequence: CASSSTQGQGSYEQYF. For the CDR3, the DNA is TGTGCCAGCAGCTCCACGCAGGGACAGGGGTCCTACGAGCAGTACTTC.

The V gene is TRBV12-3 or TRBV12-4, the J gene TRBJ2-2; D gene uncertain. There are 12 residues in the CDR3. V was trimmed by 7 bases and J by 2 bases, leaving 5 bases between them. DNA for the CDR3: TGTGCCAGCACGGGTAACACCGGGGAGCTGTTTTTT. It translates to CASTGNTGELFF.

The chain has TRBV7-4 and TRBJ1-5, with 7 bases lining up with TRBD1. Germline loops: CDR1 SGHVT, CDR2 SQSDAQ. The J segment lost 1 base and the V segment lost 4 bases, leaving 10 bases of the junction unmatched. This CDR3 region has 17 residues. The CDR3 DNA sequence: TGTGCCAGCAGCTGCCTGGGAAGGACAGGAAGCAATCAGCCCCAGCATTTT. Amino acid sequence: CASSCLGRTGSNQPQHF.

The chain uses TRBV5-1 and TRBJ2-7; possibly TRBD1 for D (7 bases). Trimming pared 5 bases from V and 7 bases from J, leaving 25 bases between. CDR1 and CDR2 from the germline V gene are SGHRS and YFSETQ. The CDR3 has 16 amino acids. CDR3 nucleotide sequence: TGCGCCAGCAGAGAAGGACAGGCTGTGCGAGGGGGGGAGCAGTACTTC. The encoded protein is CASREGQAVRGGEQYF.

This clone has a handful of counts. The J gene is TRBJ1-2, the V gene TRBV4-1, with 9 bases identical to TRBD1. The germline CDR1 and CDR2 sequences are MGHRA and YSYEKL. The CDR3 sequence is 14 residues long. V lost 3 bases and J lost 7; bases outside the gene matches: 6. In DNA, the CDR3 is TGCGCCAGCAGCCAGGAGAGACAGGGGGGTGGCTACACCTTC. It encodes CASSQERQGGGYTF.

The rearrangement uses TRBV18 and TRBJ2-3, with 9 positions matching TRBD2. Germline CDR1 is KGHSH and CDR2 is LQKENI. Trimming took 7 bases from V and 4 from J; bases not matched to a gene: 9. The CDR3 spans 15 residues. This CDR3 is CASLLAGGPADTQYF. As DNA, the CDR3 is TGTGCCAGCTTACTCGCGGGGGGGCCGGCAGATACGCAGTATTTT.

The J gene is TRBJ2-7, the V gene TRBV11-3; TRBD1 agrees at 7 bases. With V trimmed by 1 base and J by 4 bases, 4 bases remained unmatched. Germline V gene data show CDR1 as SGHNT and CDR2 as YENEEA. The CDR3 covers 14 residues. Written as DNA, the CDR3 is TGTGCCAGCAGCTTAGGAGGGGGCTTGTACGAGCAGTACTTC. It codes for CASSLGGGLYEQYF.

The J gene is TRBJ1-1, the V gene TRBV12-3 or TRBV12-4; D is unclear. There are 13 residues in the CDR3. The V end was cut by 3 bases, the J end by 4 bases, with 9 bases between. CDR3 sequence: CASSFNAGTEAFF. The CDR3 DNA is TGTGCCAGCAGTTTTAACGCGGGCACTGAAGCTTTCTTT.

The CDR3 DNA is TGTGCCAGCAGTCTAAACCGGGACCCCTTCTACAATGAGCAGTTCTTC. This gives the protein CASSLNRDPFYNEQFF. V usage is TRBV11-2 and J usage is TRBJ2-1; D is tentatively TRBD1 or TRBD2 (5 bases each). V was clipped by 6 bases and J by 3 bases, with 18 bases between them. The CDR3 contains 16 residues. The germline CDR1 and CDR2 sequences are SGHAT and FQNNGV.

The CDR3 spells CASSLNPRTDLGYGYTF. The DNA for the CDR3 is TGTGCCAGCAGCTTAAATCCCAGGACCGACCTCGGCTATGGCTACACCTTC. V gene TRBV7-3 combines with J gene TRBJ1-2; no clear D. The length of the CDR3 is 17 residues. The germline gives CDR1 SGHTA, CDR2 FQGTGA. With 1 base removed from V and 4 bases from J, the gap between germline ends came to 19 bases.

The chain carries TRBV10-3 and TRBJ1-6; D might be TRBD1 (5 bases). CDR1 is ENHRY and CDR2 is SYGVKD in the germline V gene. The length of the CDR3 is 19 residues. V lost 10 bases, J lost 0 bases, and 25 bases lay in between. DNA of the CDR3: TGTGCCACTAGAGGGGCAGGGAAGGGCGCTAGCTCCTATAATTCACCCCTCCACTTT. Protein product: CATRGAGKGASSYNSPLHF.

The V and J genes are TRBV25-1 and TRBJ1-1; TRBD1 matches at 7 bases. The germline V gene has CDR1 MGHDK and CDR2 SYGVNS. V was clipped by 2 bases and J by 0 bases; unmatched bases: 9. The CDR3 has 17 amino acids. The CDR3 is CASSESGDRFMNTEAFF. The CDR3 DNA is TGTGCCAGCAGTGAAAGCGGGGACAGATTCATGAACACTGAAGCTTTCTTT.